What follows are 12 T cell receptor beta chains derived from one specimen sequenced in a study of PD-1 blockade in classical Hodgkin lymphoma. Assay: immunoSEQ multiplex PCR; the TCRdb copy retains only in-frame clones and omits some. The profile shows some 19,000 clones, 65% to 85% of them singletons. Described time point: cycle 4 day 1 (C4D1), after 6 weeks of nivolumab. Relapse after autologous stem cell transplantation occurred in every patient, and brentuximab vedotin exposure varied. Here the sequenced sample was peripheral blood mononuclear cells (PBMCs), taken before the fourth cycle of nivolumab. The source is a human donor with classical Hodgkin lymphoma.

A few counts support this clone. The CDR3 is CASSLAPGLYGYTF. CDR3 sequence (DNA): TGTGCCAGCAGCTTAGCCCCAGGGCTCTATGGCTACACCTTC. The chain couples TRBV7-2 to TRBJ1-2; possibly TRBD1 for D (5 bases). CDR3 length equals 14 residues. V dropped 0 bases and J dropped 4 bases, with 9 bases sitting between them. Germline V gives CDR1 SGHTA, CDR2 FQGNSA.

This clone was seen more than once but under ten times. This chain uses TRBV7-9 with TRBJ1-2, with D unresolved. Germline V gene lookup returns CDR1 SEHNR and CDR2 FQNEAQ (reference sequence). CDR3 length: 14 residues. Trimming removed 4 bases from V and 5 bases from J, with 14 bases in between. CDR3 coding DNA: TGTGCCAGCAGCTCCCACAGTGAATATTATGGCTACACCTTC. Translating it yields CASSSHSEYYGYTF.

This chain joins TRBV29-1 and TRBJ2-3, with 8 bases aligning to TRBD2. Looked up from germline, CDR1 is SQVTM and CDR2 is ANQGSEA. Trimming took 4 bases from V and 7 from J; bases not matched to a gene: 7. CDR3 length: 13 residues. The CDR3 loop is CSVGGGIGNTQYF. The DNA of the CDR3 is TGCAGCGTTGGCGGGGGGATAGGAAATACGCAGTATTTT.

By sample fraction, this clone is large (0.1 to 1%). The chain has TRBV7-9 and TRBJ1-4, with D hard to call. The CDR3 is 14 amino acids. The germline gives CDR1 SEHNR, CDR2 FQNEAQ (reference sequence). With 8 bases removed from V and 8 bases from J, the gap between germline ends came to 18 bases. The CDR3 reads CASRGMGFGEKLFF. CDR3 DNA: TGTGCCAGCCGGGGTATGGGGTTCGGCGAAAAACTGTTTTTT.

The rearrangement joins TRBV5-4 to TRBJ2-3; D not certain. The CDR3 is 15 amino acids. Trimming shortened V by 3 bases and J by 4 bases, and 15 bases separated the two germline ends. CDR1 and CDR2 (germline): SGHNT, YYREEE (reference sequence). CDR3: CASSSPEGYADTQYF. The CDR3, as DNA: TGTGCCAGCAGCTCCCCCGAAGGTTATGCAGATACGCAGTATTTT. Complete variable domain (other parts from reference TRBV5-4 and TRBJ2-3): ETGVTQSPTHLIKTRGQQVTLRCSSQSGHNTVSWYQQALGQGPQFIFQYYREEENGRGNFPPRFSGLQFPNYSSELNVNALELDDSALYLCASSSPEGYADTQYFGPGTRLTVL.

As for this clone: This sample includes further DNA sequences coding for the same CDR3. The chain joins TRBV29-1 to TRBJ2-7, with 10 bases fitting TRBD2. Germline lookup yields CDR1 SQVTM and CDR2 ANQGSEA. Trimming at V came to 0 bases and at J to 7 bases, leaving 9 bases not matched to a gene. The CDR3 covers 15 residues. The CDR3 is CSVEDWSGRGGEQYF. The CDR3 DNA follows: TGCAGCGTTGAAGATTGGAGCGGGAGGGGGGGGGAGCAGTACTTC.

The rearrangement joins TRBV11-2 to TRBJ2-1; 8 bases are a match to TRBD2. Trimming cost V 2 bases and J 0 bases; bases outside gene matches: 0. The CDR3 is 15 residues long. The germline gives CDR1 SGHAT, CDR2 FQNNGV. CDR3: CASSLSGGSYNEQFF. CDR3 sequence (DNA): TGTGCCAGCAGCTTAAGCGGGGGCTCCTACAATGAGCAGTTCTTC.

This chain uses TRBV6-1 with TRBJ2-2, with a weak D call TRBD1 (6 bases). The CDR3 loop spans 15 amino acids. Germline lookup yields CDR1 MNHNS and CDR2 SASEGT. Trimming stripped 1 base from V and 3 bases from J, with 9 bases between. CDR3 nucleotide sequence: TGTGCCAGCAGTGAAGTTACAGGGCACACCGGGGAGCTGTTTTTT. Translating it yields CASSEVTGHTGELFF.

This chain joins TRBV27 and TRBJ1-4; TRBD1 might be the D (5 bases). Germline lookup yields CDR1 MNHEY and CDR2 SMNVEV (reference sequence). V lost 10 bases and J 7 bases, leaving 19 bases between the germline ends. This CDR3 spans 14 amino acids. The CDR3 nucleotides are TGTGCCACCGGGACGTTAGGGAAAGCTGAAAAACTGTTTTTT. Encoded protein: CATGTLGKAEKLFF.

V is TRBV28 and J is TRBJ2-3, with 9 bases identical to TRBD2. Looked up from germline, CDR1 is MDHEN and CDR2 is SYDVKM. V lost 7 bases and J lost 6; bases outside the gene matches: 8. The length of the CDR3 is 14 residues. The CDR3 protein is CASKGSGGSDTQYF. The DNA for the CDR3 is TGTGCCAGCAAAGGTAGCGGGGGTTCCGATACGCAGTATTTT.

This clone has a handful of counts. The rearrangement links TRBV19 to TRBJ1-5; D is undetermined. The CDR3 extends over 12 amino acids. Germline V lookup: CDR1 LNHDA, CDR2 SQIVND (reference sequence). Trimming pared 5 bases from V and 5 bases from J, leaving 7 bases between. CDR3 DNA sequence: TGTGCCAGTAGTTCAGGTGATCAGCCCCAGCATTTT. It yields the protein CASSSGDQPQHF.

The chain is built from TRBV29-1 and TRBJ1-5; 9 positions match TRBD1. Germline V CDR1 and CDR2: SQVTM, ANQGSEA. Trimming removed 7 bases from V and 4 bases from J; junction bases left unmatched: 8. The CDR3 is 14 amino acids. The CDR3 DNA is TGCAGCGACTCGGACAGGGGTGAAAATCAGCCCCAGCATTTT. Translated, it gives CSDSDRGENQPQHF.